A single sample gave rise to the 9 T cell receptor beta chains below, sequenced in a study of blood T cell repertoires in COVID-19. Sequenced by immunoSEQ multiplex PCR; TCRdb stores in-frame clones only, minus some. This table holds roughly 52,000 clones, about 86% found once. The sample was peripheral blood. The origin of the receptors is a man over 45 with acute or convalescent COVID-19.

V is TRBV6-5 and J is TRBJ1-2, with TRBD1 identical over 7 bases. The V gene end was trimmed by 6 bases and the J gene end by 6 bases; junction bases not matched to a gene: 4. Germline loops: CDR1 MNHEY, CDR2 SVGAGI. The CDR3 totals 12 residues. The CDR3 reads CASSQTGHGYTF. The DNA for the CDR3 is TGTGCCAGCAGCCAGACAGGGCATGGCTACACCTTC.

The rearrangement links TRBV7-3 to TRBJ1-1; 9 bases match TRBD1. Trimming cost V 2 bases and J 5 bases; bases outside gene matches: 3. From germline, CDR1 is SGHTA and CDR2 FQGTGA. CDR3 length: 14 amino acids. For the CDR3, the DNA is TGTGCCAGCAGCTTATGGGGACAGGGAACTGAAGCTTTCTTT. It translates to CASSLWGQGTEAFF.

The CDR3 DNA reads TGTGCCAGTAGTAAAGACGACAGACCACCCAAAAACATTCAGTACTTC. Translated, it gives CASSKDDRPPKNIQYF. The gene calls are TRBV19 and TRBJ2-4; D perhaps matches TRBD1 (5 bases). The germline gives CDR1 LNHDA, CDR2 SQIVND (reference sequence). The CDR3 is 16 residues long. V gave up 4 bases and J gave up 2 bases, with 15 bases separating them.

The count of this clone is one. The chain carries TRBV25-1 and TRBJ2-3; D unclear. Germline CDR1 reads MGHDK; CDR2 reads SYGVNS. The V gene lost 4 bases and the J gene lost 0 bases, with 5 bases spanning the gap. There are 13 residues in the CDR3. CDR3 coding DNA: TGTGCCAGCAGTGTTACAAGCACAGATACGCAGTATTTT. This gives the protein CASSVTSTDTQYF.

V is TRBV27 and J is TRBJ1-3; D perhaps matches TRBD1 (5 bases). The CDR3 consists of 15 residues. V lost 6 bases to trimming and J lost 2 bases, with 14 bases between them. Germline V gene sequence: CDR1 MNHEY, CDR2 SMNVEV (reference sequence). The CDR3 nucleotides are TGTGCCAGCAGACCCAGGGTAGGGCCTGGAAACACCATATATTTT. This encodes CASRPRVGPGNTIYF.

V is TRBV10-1 and J is TRBJ1-1; D is uncertain. The CDR3 is 13 residues long. V lost 2 bases, J lost 4 bases, and 8 bases lay in between. Per germline, CDR1 WNHNN and CDR2 SYGVQD (reference sequence). The CDR3 bases are TGCGCCAGCAGTGAGCCCGGAGCCACTGAAGCTTTCTTT. Translating it yields CASSEPGATEAFF.

This chain joins TRBV5-5 and TRBJ1-6; D is unclear. The germline V gene encodes CDR1 SGHKS and CDR2 YYEKEE (reference sequence). Trimming shortened V by 1 base and J by 11 bases, and 19 bases separated the two germline ends. The CDR3 consists of 16 residues. The CDR3 reads CASSLTGRAGDAPLHF. CDR3 DNA: TGTGCCAGCAGCTTGACGGGGAGGGCTGGGGATGCACCCCTCCACTTT.

The sample holds a few counts of this clone. The chain employs TRBV24-1 and TRBJ1-2; 10 nucleotides line up with TRBD1. CDR3 length equals 16 residues. Germline lookup yields CDR1 KGHDR and CDR2 SFDVKD. V dropped 8 bases and J dropped 0; count of bases not matched to a gene: 8. The CDR3 region is CATKTGGADPNYGYTF. The CDR3 DNA reads as TGTGCCACCAAGACAGGGGGCGCCGACCCTAACTATGGCTACACCTTC.

The V call is TRBV18, the J call TRBJ1-2; TRBD1 agrees at 7 bases. V dropped 2 bases and J dropped 3; count of bases not matched to a gene: 9. The CDR3 length is 16 residues. The germline CDR1 and CDR2 sequences are KGHSH and LQKENI. The CDR3 DNA follows: TGTGCCAGCTCACCAGCAAGGGGGCTGTTAGACTATGGCTACACCTTC. Translation: CASSPARGLLDYGYTF.